Listed here are 24 T cell receptor beta chains from one sample, sequenced in a study of tumor and adjacent non-tumor tissue in lung cancer. RNA was extracted from bulk tissue without any cell sorting. The normal lung tissue was taken more than 3 cm from the tumor edge. A modified ARM-PCR protocol with three rounds of nested PCR amplified TCRbeta. TCRdb reprocessed the multiplex PCR reads with MiXCR, giving one entry per CDR3 protein. The sample gives over 80,000 distinct CDR3 sequences, about 77% of which show up once; 21% is in the top ten. Sequencing was performed on distant non-tumor lung tissue. The source of these receptors is a woman aged 50 to 60 with non-small cell lung cancer.

This clonotype appeared many times. The chain is built from TRBV13 and TRBJ2-1, with TRBD2 matching over 13 bases. The CDR3 consists of 21 residues. V lost 5 bases, J lost 3 bases, and 19 bases stayed unmatched. Germline-derived CDR1 and CDR2 are PRHDT and FYEKMQ (reference sequence). CDR3 sequence: CASSIKGDTSGRATLYNEQFF. Here the CDR3 DNA reads TGTGCCAGCAGCATAAAAGGGGATACTAGCGGGAGGGCCACCCTCTACAATGAGCAGTTCTTC. The whole variable domain, filled in from reference TRBV13 and TRBJ2-1, reads AAGVIQSPRHLIKEKRETATLKCYPIPRHDTVYWYQQGPGQDPQFLISFYEKMQSDKGSIPDRFSAQQFSDYHSELNMSSLELGDSALYFCASSIKGDTSGRATLYNEQFFGPGTRLTVL.

With respect to this clonotype: A much larger clone sits a single nucleotide away, making a read error possible. CDR3 sequence (DNA): TGTACCAGCACCCAACTGCGGGGGTACGAGCAGTACTTC. Translated, it gives CTSTQLRGYEQYF. The genes are TRBV28 and TRBJ2-7; TRBD2 agrees at 7 bases. The CDR3 sequence is 13 residues long. The germline CDR1 and CDR2 sequences are MDHEN and SYDVKM.

In its sample, this clonotype is medium-sized. V and J are TRBV12-3 or TRBV12-4 and TRBJ1-1; D is possibly TRBD1 (5 bases). The V end lost 7 bases, the J end lost 6 bases, and 15 bases lay between the germline ends. The CDR3 runs to 13 residues. The CDR3 region is CASTVQGDSEAFF. As DNA, the CDR3 is TGTGCCAGCACAGTCCAGGGTGATTCTGAAGCTTTCTTT.

Remarks on this clonotype: Since no conserved phenylalanine or tryptophan closes the CDR3, a read error is the likely cause. It is unclear where the CDR3 begins or ends on the DNA, so no DNA is shown, and the CDR3 is as TCRdb lists it. This chain uses TRBV11-2 with TRBJ2-7; the DNA was not compared with TRBD1, the D call given in the table. Including both end residues, the CDR3 is 14 amino acids long. Germline V gene sequence: CDR1 SGHAT, CDR2 FQNNGV. The CDR3: CASSLVRDSYELYL.

This clonotype was observed a single time. The CDR3 end shows no conserved phenylalanine or tryptophan, and so a read error is likely. It is unclear where the CDR3 begins or ends on the DNA, so no DNA is shown, and the CDR3 is as TCRdb lists it. This rearrangement joins TRBV10-2 to TRBJ2-7; no DNA check was done on the table's D call, TRBD2. The CDR3 has 14 residues if both end residues are counted. Germline-derived CDR1 and CDR2 are WSHSY and SAAADI. CDR3 loop: CASSESQGGYELYS.

The CDR3 spells CASRGYSEAGEQFF. For the CDR3, the DNA is TGTGCCAGTAGAGGGTACTCAGAGGCCGGTGAGCAGTTCTTC. This rearrangement joins TRBV19 to TRBJ2-1; D remains ambiguous. Germline V lookup: CDR1 LNHDA, CDR2 SQIVND (reference sequence). V lost 6 bases and J 9 bases, leaving 18 bases between the germline ends. The CDR3 runs 14 residues.

With respect to this clonotype: Germline is not matched at one junction end, which may reflect a read error. The chain employs TRBV11-2 and TRBJ2-7; TRBD1 aligns across 9 bases. This CDR3 has 15 residues. From germline, CDR1 is SGHAT and CDR2 FQNNGV. The CDR3 sequence is CATSTGTGPTYEQYF. The DNA of the CDR3 is TGTGCCACCAGCACCGGGACAGGGCCTACCTACGAGCAGTACTTC.

To note about this clonotype: One end of the junction fails to match germline, which may point to a read error. The chain recombines TRBV29-1 with TRBJ1-3; D perhaps matches TRBD1 (5 bases). The germline V gene encodes CDR1 SQVTM and CDR2 ANQGSEA. This CDR3 has 16 residues. The chain's CDR3 is CSVESPGSDSGNTKYF. DNA for the CDR3: TGCAGTGTTGAAAGCCCAGGCAGTGACAGTGGAAACACCAAATATTTT.

About this clonotype itself: This CDR3 is missing its conserved last phenylalanine or tryptophan, likely due to a read error. The rearrangement links TRBV29-1 to TRBJ2-7; D call uncertain. The CDR3 runs to 11 residues. V was cut by 7 bases and J by 4 bases, with 11 bases left in between. Germline loops: CDR1 SQVTM, CDR2 ANQGSEA. CDR3 loop: CSASAVYEQYL. As DNA, the CDR3 is TGCAGCGCAAGTGCAGTATACGAGCAGTACCTC.

To note about this clonotype: An end of the junction differs from the germline gene, which may be a read error. This chain connects TRBV6-4 to TRBJ2-1; TRBD2 is a possible D gene (5 bases). CDR1 MRHNA and CDR2 SNTAGT come from the germline V gene. The CDR3 extends over 14 amino acids. CDR3 DNA: TGTGCCAACAGTCCAAGCGGACTTGGGAATGAGCAGTTCTTC. It yields the protein CANSPSGLGNEQFF.

A remark on this clonotype: Because it lacks the conserved phenylalanine or tryptophan at the end, this CDR3 is likely a read error. The genes are TRBV12-3 or TRBV12-4 and TRBJ2-4, with 11 bases lining up with TRBD1. The CDR3 has 14 amino acids. CDR3 DNA sequence: TGTGTCAGCAGGGGACAGGGGGGCAAAAACATTCAGTACCTC. It codes for CVSRGQGGKNIQYL.

The sample holds many counts of this clonotype. The chain combines TRBV20-1 with TRBJ1-5, with TRBD1 as a possible D gene (5 bases). The CDR3 extends over 14 amino acids. Looked up from germline, CDR1 is DFQATT and CDR2 is SNEGSKA (reference sequence). V dropped 5 bases and J dropped 6 bases, with 17 bases sitting between them. CDR3 sequence reads: CSAGGGGESQPQHF. In nucleotides, the CDR3 is TGCAGTGCTGGCGGGGGGGGAGAAAGTCAGCCCCAGCATTTT.

With respect to this clonotype: The CDR3 ends on some other residue instead of the conserved phenylalanine or tryptophan, so this is likely a read error. This chain uses TRBV13 with TRBJ2-4; a possible D gene is TRBD1 (6 bases). The CDR3 consists of 17 residues. V lost 5 bases to trimming and J lost 0 bases, with 17 bases between them. Germline values: CDR1 PRHDT, CDR2 FYEKMQ (reference sequence). The CDR3: CASSLETGPLAKNIQYI. The CDR3 nucleotides read TGTGCCAGCAGCCTAGAAACAGGGCCGCTAGCCAAAAACATTCAGTACATC.

This clonotype occurred a few times. This could be a read error, since a much larger clone is one nucleotide away. The chain carries TRBV28 and TRBJ2-7; D possibly corresponds to TRBD2 (6 bases). The CDR3 length is 13 residues. Deletions cut 8 bases from V and 7 bases from J, with 18 bases between. Germline V gene lookup returns CDR1 MDHEN and CDR2 SYDVKM. CDR3 DNA: TGTGCCAGCTTTCGTCCCAGGGCGGGGGAGCAGTACTTC. Translation gives CASFRPRAGEQYF.

J is TRBJ2-7 and V is TRBV11-2, with D maybe TRBD2 (7 bases). The CDR3 consists of 14 residues. Germline values: CDR1 SGHAT, CDR2 FQNNGV. Trimming cost V 5 bases and J 13 bases, with 24 bases left between them. CDR3 residues: CASSLLAGEGEKYF. Here the CDR3 DNA reads TGTGCCAGCAGCCTACTCGCGGGAGAGGGGGAGAAATACTTC.

Concerning this clonotype itself: At one end the junction does not follow the germline gene, possibly because of a read error. The V and J genes are TRBV5-4 and TRBJ1-4; 10 nucleotides line up with TRBD1. CDR3 length: 14 residues. Germline V lookup: CDR1 SGHNT, CDR2 YYREEE (reference sequence). The CDR3 nucleotides are TGTGCCAGAAGCTTGGACAGGGGGAGTGAAAAACTTCTTTTT. It is translated as CARSLDRGSEKLLF.

Regarding this clonotype: This CDR3 fails to terminate in the conserved phenylalanine or tryptophan, so it likely reflects a read error. The chain employs TRBV12-3 or TRBV12-4 and TRBJ1-1; maybe TRBD1 (5 bases). The CDR3 loop spans 17 amino acids. CDR3 sequence (DNA): TGCGCCAGCAGTCCTTCCCCGGGACTGAACATGAACACTGAAGCTTTCGTT. This encodes CASSPSPGLNMNTEAFV.

Of note for this clonotype: The conserved phenylalanine or tryptophan normally closing the CDR3 is absent here, so this likely arose from a read error. The limits of the CDR3 on the DNA are not certain, so only TCRdb's listed CDR3 is given. The CDR3 protein is CAPAQQVNTEAFL. The chain is built from TRBV6-5 and TRBJ1-1. The germline gives CDR1 MNHEY, CDR2 SVGAGI. The CDR3 adds up to 13 amino acids, both ends counted.

Worth noting for this clonotype: The CDR3 end shows no conserved phenylalanine or tryptophan, and so a read error is likely. The chain joins TRBV28 to TRBJ2-7; D is unresolved. CDR1 and CDR2 (germline): MDHEN, SYDVKM. The CDR3 spans 13 residues. Trimming removed 7 bases at V and 2 bases at J, with 12 bases between. CDR3: CASTEWATYEQYL. Written as DNA, the CDR3 is TGTGCCAGCACGGAGTGGGCGACCTACGAGCAGTACTTA.

The gene calls are TRBV6-5 and TRBJ2-5; D remains ambiguous. V dropped 10 bases and J dropped 14 bases, with 32 bases sitting between them. Germline V lookup: CDR1 MNHEY, CDR2 SVGAGI. This CDR3 comprises 15 residues. CDR3: CANSPLWSTQESQYF. The CDR3 bases are TGTGCCAACTCCCCCCTCTGGAGCACCCAAGAGAGCCAATACTTC.

This clonotype has a handful of counts. One end of the junction does not line up with germline, which may come from a read error. CDR3: CAWSGNGAGTNVLTF. In DNA form, the CDR3 reads TGTGCCTGGAGTGGGAATGGGGCTGGGACCAACGTCCTGACTTTC. The chain joins TRBV30 to TRBJ2-6; a possible D gene is TRBD1 (5 bases). The CDR3 contains 15 residues. CDR1 is GTSNPN and CDR2 is SVGIG in the germline V gene (reference sequence).

This clonotype occurred a few times. Since a much larger clone is just one base distant, this may be a read error. The chain combines TRBV30 with TRBJ2-6; 7 bases are a match to TRBD1. V was clipped by 5 bases and J by 5 bases; unmatched bases: 12. The germline V gene encodes CDR1 GTSNPN and CDR2 SVGIG (reference sequence). The CDR3 loop spans 16 amino acids. The CDR3 DNA is TGTGCCTGGGAAGCAGGACAGGTTTCTAGGGCCAACGTCCTGACTTTC. Its protein is CAWEAGQVSRANVLTF. Variable domain in full (rest from reference TRBV30 and TRBJ2-6): SQTIHQWPATLVQPVGSPLSLECTVEGTSNPNLYWYRQAAGRGLQLLFYSVGIGQISSEVPQNLSASRPQDRQFILSSKKLLLSDSGFYLCAWEAGQVSRANVLTFGAGSRLTVL.

This sequence joins TRBV12-3 or TRBV12-4 and TRBJ2-7; D is perhaps TRBD2 (6 bases). The CDR3 consists of 15 residues. The V gene lost 5 bases and the J gene lost 5 bases, with 19 bases spanning the gap. The CDR3 DNA reads TGTGCCAGCAGTCTAGACTGGGGAGGAAAGAACGAGCAGTACTTC. Translated: CASSLDWGGKNEQYF.

Details on this clonotype: Since a much larger clone is just one base distant, this may be a read error. The CDR3 does not close with the conserved phenylalanine or tryptophan, likely indicating a read error. The gene calls are TRBV30 and TRBJ2-7, with D possibly being TRBD2 (5 bases). CDR1 is GTSNPN, CDR2 SVGIG, per germline (reference sequence). Between the trimmed V and J ends, which lost 0 bases and 3 bases, there was a span of 6 bases. The CDR3 contains 12 residues. CDR3 loop: CAWSVSGYEQYL. CDR3 nucleotide sequence: TGTGCCTGGAGTGTGAGCGGCTACGAGCAGTACCTC.